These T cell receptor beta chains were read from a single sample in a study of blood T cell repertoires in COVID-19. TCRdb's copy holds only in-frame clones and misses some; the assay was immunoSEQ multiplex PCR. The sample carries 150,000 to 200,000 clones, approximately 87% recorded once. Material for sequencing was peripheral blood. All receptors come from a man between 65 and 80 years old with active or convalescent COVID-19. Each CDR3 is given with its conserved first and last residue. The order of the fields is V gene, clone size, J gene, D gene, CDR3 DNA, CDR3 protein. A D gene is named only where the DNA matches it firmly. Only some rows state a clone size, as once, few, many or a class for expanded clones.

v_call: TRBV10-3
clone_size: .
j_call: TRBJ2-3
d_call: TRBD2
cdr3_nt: TGTGCCATCAGCGCGGGAGGGTCGTACACAGATACGCAGTATTTT
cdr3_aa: CAISAGGSYTDTQYF

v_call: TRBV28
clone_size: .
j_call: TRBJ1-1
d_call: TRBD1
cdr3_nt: TGTGCCAGCAGAGCTAACCAGGGGGGCGCCCCAACTGAAGCTTTCTTT
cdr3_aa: CASRANQGGAPTEAFF

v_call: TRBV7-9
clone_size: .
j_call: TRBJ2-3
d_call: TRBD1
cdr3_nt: TGTGCCAGCAGCCCCGGGCCCGATAGACAGGGGCCCACCACAGATACGCAGTATTTT
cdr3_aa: CASSPGPDRQGPTTDTQYF

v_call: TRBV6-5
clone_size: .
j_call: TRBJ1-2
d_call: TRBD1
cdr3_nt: TGTGCCAGCAGTCCGGACAGGCTTAACTATGGCTACACCTTC
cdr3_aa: CASSPDRLNYGYTF

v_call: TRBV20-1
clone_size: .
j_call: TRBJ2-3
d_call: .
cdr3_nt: TGCAGCGCCGAGAGAGGGGATACGCAGTATTTT
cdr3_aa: CSAERGDTQYF

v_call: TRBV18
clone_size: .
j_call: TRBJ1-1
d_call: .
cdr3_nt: TGTGCCAGCTCACCGACTTCGAACACTGAAGCTTTCTTT
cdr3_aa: CASSPTSNTEAFF

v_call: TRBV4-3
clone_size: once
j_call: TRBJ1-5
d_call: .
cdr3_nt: TGCGCCAGCAGCCAAGATAAAAACCCGGGTCAGCCCCAGCATTTT
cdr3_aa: CASSQDKNPGQPQHF

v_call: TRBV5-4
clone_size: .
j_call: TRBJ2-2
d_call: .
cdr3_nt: TGTGCCAGCAGCTTGGATGGCGGATACACCGGGGAGCTGTTTTTT
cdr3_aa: CASSLDGGYTGELFF

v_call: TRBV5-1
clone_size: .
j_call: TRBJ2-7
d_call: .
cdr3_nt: TGCGCCAGCAGCGCCACAGAACAGCCTATCTACGAGCAGTACTTC
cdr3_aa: CASSATEQPIYEQYF

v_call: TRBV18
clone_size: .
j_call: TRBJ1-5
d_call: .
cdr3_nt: TGTGCCAGCTTATTCCGCAGGGGAGAATATAGCAATCAGCCCCAGCATTTT
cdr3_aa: CASLFRRGEYSNQPQHF

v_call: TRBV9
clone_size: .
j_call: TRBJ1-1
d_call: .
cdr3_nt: TGTGCCAGCAGCCCCAGGGCAGGCACTGAAGCTTTCTTT
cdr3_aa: CASSPRAGTEAFF

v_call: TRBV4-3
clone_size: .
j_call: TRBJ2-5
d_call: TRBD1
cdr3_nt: TGCGCCAGCAGCAAACAGGGGTCTGGTGAGACCCAGTACTTC
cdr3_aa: CASSKQGSGETQYF

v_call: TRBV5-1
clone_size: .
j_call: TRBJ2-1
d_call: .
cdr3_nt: TGCGCCAGCAGCTTGATGCCCGGGACAAGCTCCTACAATGAGCAGTTCTTC
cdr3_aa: CASSLMPGTSSYNEQFF

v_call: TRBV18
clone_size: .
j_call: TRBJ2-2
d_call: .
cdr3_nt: TGTGCCAGCTCACCACCCCCAATCGAGCGGGAGCTGTTTTTT
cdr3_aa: CASSPPPIERELFF

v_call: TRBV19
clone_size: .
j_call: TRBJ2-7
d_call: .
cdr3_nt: TGTGCCAGTAGTGACCAGGGAACCCCCCACGAGCAGTACTTC
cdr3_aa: CASSDQGTPHEQYF

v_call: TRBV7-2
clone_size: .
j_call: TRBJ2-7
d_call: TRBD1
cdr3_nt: TGTGCCAGCAGTTCTAGCGGGACAGGGGGTGGCTACGAGCAGTACTTC
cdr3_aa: CASSSSGTGGGYEQYF

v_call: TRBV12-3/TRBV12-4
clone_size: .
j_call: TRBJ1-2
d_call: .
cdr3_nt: TGTGCCAGCACCTATGGGGCAGGGCACGGCTACACCTTC
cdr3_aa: CASTYGAGHGYTF

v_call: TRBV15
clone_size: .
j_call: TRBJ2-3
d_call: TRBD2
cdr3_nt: TGTGCCACCAGCAGAGCTCTAGCGGCCTCAACAGATACGCAGTATTTT
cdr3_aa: CATSRALAASTDTQYF

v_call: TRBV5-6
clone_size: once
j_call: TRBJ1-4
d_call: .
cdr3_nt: TGTGCCAGCAGCCACCAAGGCGGTGGTGAAAAACTGTTTTTT
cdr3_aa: CASSHQGGGEKLFF

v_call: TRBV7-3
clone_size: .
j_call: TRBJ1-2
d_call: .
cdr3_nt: TGTGCCAGCAGCCCACAGGGTAACTATGGCTACACCTTC
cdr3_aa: CASSPQGNYGYTF

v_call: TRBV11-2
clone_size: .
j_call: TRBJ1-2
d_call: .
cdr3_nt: TGTGCCAGCAGCTTAGATTCAGGGCGCGGCTACACCTTC
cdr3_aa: CASSLDSGRGYTF

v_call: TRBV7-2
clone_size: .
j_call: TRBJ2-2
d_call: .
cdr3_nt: TGTGCCAGCAGCGCCAGAGCAGGTCTGAACACCGGGGAGCTGTTTTTT
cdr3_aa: CASSARAGLNTGELFF

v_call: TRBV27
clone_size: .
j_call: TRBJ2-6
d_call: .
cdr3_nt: TGTGCCAGCAGCCAAACTTTGCGCCCCTCTGGGGCCAACGTCCTGACTTTC
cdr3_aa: CASSQTLRPSGANVLTF

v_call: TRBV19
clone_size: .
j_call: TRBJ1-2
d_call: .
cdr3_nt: TGTGCCAGTAGTAGCCAGGTGGAAGGCTATGGCTACACCTTC
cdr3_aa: CASSSQVEGYGYTF

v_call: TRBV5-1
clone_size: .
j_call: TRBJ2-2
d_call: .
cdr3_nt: TGCGCCAGCAGCGTAGCGGGACAGCTCACCGGGGAGCTGTTTTTT
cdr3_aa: CASSVAGQLTGELFF

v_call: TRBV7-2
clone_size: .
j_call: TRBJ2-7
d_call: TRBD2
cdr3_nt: TGTGCCAGCAGCCAGACCCTGGCTAGCGGGACGGTGCAGTACTTC
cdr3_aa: CASSQTLASGTVQYF

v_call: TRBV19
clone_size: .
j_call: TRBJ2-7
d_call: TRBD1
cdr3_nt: TGTGCCAGTAGTATGGGACAGGCGAGCTCCTACGAGCAGTACTTC
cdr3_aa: CASSMGQASSYEQYF

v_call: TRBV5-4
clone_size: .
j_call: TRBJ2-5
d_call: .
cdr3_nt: TGTGCCAGCAGCTCCGGACAGAACCAACAAGAGACCCAGTACTTC
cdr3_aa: CASSSGQNQQETQYF

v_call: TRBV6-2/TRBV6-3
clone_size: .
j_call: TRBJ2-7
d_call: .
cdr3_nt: TGTGCCAGCAGTAGACCCGGGGTATTCTACGAGCAGTACTTC
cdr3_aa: CASSRPGVFYEQYF

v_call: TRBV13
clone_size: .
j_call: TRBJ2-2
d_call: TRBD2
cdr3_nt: TGTGCCAGCAGCTTAGGGCTAGCGGGGAACACCGGGGAGCTGTTTTTT
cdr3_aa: CASSLGLAGNTGELFF

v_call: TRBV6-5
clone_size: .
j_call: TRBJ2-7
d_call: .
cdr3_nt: TGTGCCAGCAGGATTAGGACAGAAGGATACTACGAGCAGTACTTC
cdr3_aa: CASRIRTEGYYEQYF

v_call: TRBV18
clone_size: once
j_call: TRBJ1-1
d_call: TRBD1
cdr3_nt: TGTGCCAGCGACTCGCGGGACAGGGGACTGAGCACTGAAGCTTTCTTT
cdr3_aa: CASDSRDRGLSTEAFF

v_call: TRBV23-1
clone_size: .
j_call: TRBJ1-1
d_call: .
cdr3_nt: TGCGCCAGCAGTCATCATGGACACGCCATTGAAGCTTTCTTT
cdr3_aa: CASSHHGHAIEAFF

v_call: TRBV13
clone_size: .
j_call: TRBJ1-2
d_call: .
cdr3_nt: TGTGCCAGCGGCCCGTGGGGGCAGGGCGGCTACACCTTC
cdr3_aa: CASGPWGQGGYTF

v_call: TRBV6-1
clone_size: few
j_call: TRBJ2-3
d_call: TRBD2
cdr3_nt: TGTGCCAGCAGTGCAATTCGTCCCGGGACTAGAGCGGGCACAGATACGCAGTATTTT
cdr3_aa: CASSAIRPGTRAGTDTQYF

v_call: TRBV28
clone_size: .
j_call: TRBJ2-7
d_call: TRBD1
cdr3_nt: TGTGCCAGCAGTTTAATGGGACAGGGGGCCTACGAGCAGTACTTC
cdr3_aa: CASSLMGQGAYEQYF

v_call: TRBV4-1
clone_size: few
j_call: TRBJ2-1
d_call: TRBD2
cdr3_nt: TGCGCCAGCAGCCAAGGATTTGGGGGAGGGCCGGGTGAGCAGTTCTTC
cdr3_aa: CASSQGFGGGPGEQFF

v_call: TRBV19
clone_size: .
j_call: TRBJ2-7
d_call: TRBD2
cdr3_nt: TGTGCCAGTAGTGTAGCGAGTAGCGGGAGAGGGTCCTACGAGCAGTACTTC
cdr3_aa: CASSVASSGRGSYEQYF

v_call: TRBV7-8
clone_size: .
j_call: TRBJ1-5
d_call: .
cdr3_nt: TGTGCCAGCAGCTTAGCGGCGGCAGGGTATCAGCCCCAGCATTTT
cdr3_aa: CASSLAAAGYQPQHF

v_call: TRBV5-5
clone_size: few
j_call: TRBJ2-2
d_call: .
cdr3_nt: TGTGCCAGCAGCCGAACAGGAGTCGGCACCGGGGAGCTGTTTTTT
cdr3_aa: CASSRTGVGTGELFF

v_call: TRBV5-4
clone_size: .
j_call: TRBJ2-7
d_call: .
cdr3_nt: TGTGCCAGCAGCCCAAGCGGGTCAAGCTCCTACGAGCAGTACTTC
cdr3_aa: CASSPSGSSSYEQYF

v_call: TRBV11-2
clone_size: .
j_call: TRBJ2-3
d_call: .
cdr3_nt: TGTGCCAGCAGCTTACTCCAGGGTGCCGCTCGCACAGATACGCAGTATTTT
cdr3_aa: CASSLLQGAARTDTQYF

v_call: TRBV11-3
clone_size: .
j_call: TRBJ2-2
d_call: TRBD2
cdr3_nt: TGTGCCAGCAGCCCGGTCGCGGGGGTGGTAGCCGGGGAGCTGTTTTTT
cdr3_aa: CASSPVAGVVAGELFF

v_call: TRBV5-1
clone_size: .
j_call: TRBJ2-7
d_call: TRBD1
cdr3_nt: TGCGCCAGCTCCGGGACAGACGGCTACGAGCAGTACTTC
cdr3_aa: CASSGTDGYEQYF

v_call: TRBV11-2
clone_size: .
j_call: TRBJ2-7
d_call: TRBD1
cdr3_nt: TGTGCCAGCAGCTTAGTCCCAGGGTTGCGGACAGGGGAGCAGTACTTC
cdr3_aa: CASSLVPGLRTGEQYF

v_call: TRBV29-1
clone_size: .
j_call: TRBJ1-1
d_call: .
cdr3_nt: TGCAGCGTTGAAGCGGCCCAGCGGAGCACTGAAGCTTTCTTT
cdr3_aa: CSVEAAQRSTEAFF

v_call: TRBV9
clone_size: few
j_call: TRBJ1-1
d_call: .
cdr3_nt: TGTGCCAGCAGCGTCGGAGGGGACACTGAAGCTTTCTTT
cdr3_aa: CASSVGGDTEAFF

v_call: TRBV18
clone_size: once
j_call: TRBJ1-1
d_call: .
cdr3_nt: TGTGCCAGCTCACCCGCAAGTCAGGGCCGGACTGAAGCTTTCTTT
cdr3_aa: CASSPASQGRTEAFF

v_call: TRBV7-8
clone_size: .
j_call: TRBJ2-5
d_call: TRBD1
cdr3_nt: TGTGCCAGCAGCTTCAGACAGGGGGGAGAGACCCAGTACTTC
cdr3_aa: CASSFRQGGETQYF

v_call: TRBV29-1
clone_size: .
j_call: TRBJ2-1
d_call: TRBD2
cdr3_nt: TGCAGCGTGTCGACTAGCGGCCGGCACAATGAGCAGTTCTTC
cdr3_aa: CSVSTSGRHNEQFF

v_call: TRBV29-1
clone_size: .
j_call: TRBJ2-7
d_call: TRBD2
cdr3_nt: TGCAGCGTTGAAGGCTTCGGGACTAGCGGGGACCCCTACGAGCAGTACTTC
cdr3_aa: CSVEGFGTSGDPYEQYF

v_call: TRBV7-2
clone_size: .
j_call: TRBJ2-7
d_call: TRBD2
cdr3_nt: TGTGCCAGCAGCTTAGAGTACGGGACTAGAAGCGCCAAAGCCTACGAGCAGTACTTC
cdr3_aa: CASSLEYGTRSAKAYEQYF

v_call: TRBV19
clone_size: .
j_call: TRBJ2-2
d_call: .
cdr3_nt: TGTGCCAGTAGTATAGATAGGGCAGCAGGGGACACCGGGGAGCTGTTTTTT
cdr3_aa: CASSIDRAAGDTGELFF

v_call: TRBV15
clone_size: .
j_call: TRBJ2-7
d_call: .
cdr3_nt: TGTGCCACCAAATCACGCGAGGGATCCTACAAGCAGTACTTC
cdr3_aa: CATKSREGSYKQYF

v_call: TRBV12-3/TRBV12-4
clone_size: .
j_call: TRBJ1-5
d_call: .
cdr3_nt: TGTGCCAGATTCGATCAGCCCCAGCATTTT
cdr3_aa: CARFDQPQHF

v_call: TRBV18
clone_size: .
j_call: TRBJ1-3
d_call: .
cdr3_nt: TGTGCCAGCTCACCACCTGACACTGGAAACACCATATATTTT
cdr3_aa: CASSPPDTGNTIYF